This T cell receptor (beta chain) comes out of a study of blood T cell repertoires in COVID-19. Clones were sequenced by immunoSEQ multiplex PCR, and TCRdb holds only the in-frame ones, with some missing. The table shows around 140,000 clones, with more than 80% occurring only once. Germline assignment: CDR1 MDHEN and CDR2 SYDVKM. Trimming removed 9 bases from V and 0 bases from J; junction bases left unmatched: 13. The CDR3 is 17 amino acids. Sequenced material: PBMCs or T cells enriched from blood (not recorded which). The clonotype originates from a man in his fifties who had recovered from COVID-19. The chain couples TRBV28 to TRBJ2-3; 9 positions match TRBD2. CDR3 bases: TGTGCCAGTAAAGCGGGGGGCGCACAAGCTAGCACAGATACGCAGTATTTT. Translation gives CASKAGGAQASTDTQYF.